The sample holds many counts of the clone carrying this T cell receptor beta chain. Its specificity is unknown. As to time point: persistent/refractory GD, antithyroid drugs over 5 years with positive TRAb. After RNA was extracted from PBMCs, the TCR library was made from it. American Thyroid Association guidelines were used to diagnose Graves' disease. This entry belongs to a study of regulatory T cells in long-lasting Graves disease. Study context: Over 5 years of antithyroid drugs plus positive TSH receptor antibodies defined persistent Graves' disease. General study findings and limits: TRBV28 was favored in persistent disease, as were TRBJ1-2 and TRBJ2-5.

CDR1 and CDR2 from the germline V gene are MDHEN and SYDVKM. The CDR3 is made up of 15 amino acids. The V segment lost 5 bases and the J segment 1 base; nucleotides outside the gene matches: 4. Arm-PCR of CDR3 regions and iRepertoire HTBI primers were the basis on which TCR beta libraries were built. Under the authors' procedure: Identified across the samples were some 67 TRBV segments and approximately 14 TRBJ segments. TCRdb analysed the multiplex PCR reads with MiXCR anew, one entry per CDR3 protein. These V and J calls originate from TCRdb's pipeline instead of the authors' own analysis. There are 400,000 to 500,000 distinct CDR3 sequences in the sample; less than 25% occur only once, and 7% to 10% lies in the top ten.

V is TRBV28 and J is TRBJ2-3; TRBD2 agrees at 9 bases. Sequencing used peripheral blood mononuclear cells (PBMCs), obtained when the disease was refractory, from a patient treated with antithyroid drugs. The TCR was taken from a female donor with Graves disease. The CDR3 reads CASSPRTSGTDTQYF. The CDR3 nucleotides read TGTGCCAGCAGTCCTCGGACTAGCGGCACAGATACGCAGTATTTT.